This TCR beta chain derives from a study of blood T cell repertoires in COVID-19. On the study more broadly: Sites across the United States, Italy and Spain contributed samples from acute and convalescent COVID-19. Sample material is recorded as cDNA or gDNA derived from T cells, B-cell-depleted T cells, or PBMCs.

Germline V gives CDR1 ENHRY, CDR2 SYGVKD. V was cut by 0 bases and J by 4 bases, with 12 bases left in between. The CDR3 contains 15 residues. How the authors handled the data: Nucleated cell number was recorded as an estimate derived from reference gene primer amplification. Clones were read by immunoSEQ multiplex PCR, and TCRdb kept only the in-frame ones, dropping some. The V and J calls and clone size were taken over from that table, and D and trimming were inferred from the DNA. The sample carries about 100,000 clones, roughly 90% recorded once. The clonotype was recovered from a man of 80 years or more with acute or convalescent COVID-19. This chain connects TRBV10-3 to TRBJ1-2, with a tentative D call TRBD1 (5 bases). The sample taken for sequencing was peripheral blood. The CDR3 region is CAISESTATLYGYTF. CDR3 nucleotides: TGTGCCATCAGTGAGTCGACAGCAACACTCTATGGCTACACCTTC.